The clone carrying this T cell receptor (beta chain) occurred a few times. The data derive from a study of regulatory T cells in long-lasting Graves disease. Researchers made TCR beta libraries by using iRepertoire HTBI primers and running Arm-PCR on CDR3 regions. TCRdb re-derived calls from the multiplex PCR reads in MiXCR, one entry per CDR3 protein. The data contain roughly 400,000 distinct CDR3 sequences, about 17% of them singletons. Trimming pared 0 bases from V and 0 bases from J, leaving 15 bases between. The CDR3 runs to 18 residues. Germline loops: CDR1 LNHNV, CDR2 YYDKDF (reference sequence). As for time point: newly diagnosed GD, antithyroid drugs for less than 3 months. RNA isolated from PBMCs was used to make the TCR library. This sample also belongs to another study, concerning T cells in Graves' hyperthyroidism and ophthalmopathy.

The source material was peripheral blood mononuclear cells (PBMCs), sampled at new diagnosis, from a patient treated with antithyroid drugs. This sequence was found in a woman younger than 35 with Graves disease. The chain links TRBV15 to TRBJ1-3, with D possibly TRBD1 on 5 matching bases. CDR3: CATSRDLKAGPSGNTIYF. In DNA, the CDR3 is TGTGCCACCAGCAGAGATTTAAAGGCGGGGCCCTCTGGAAACACCATATATTTT.